This T cell receptor beta chain was captured in a study of T cell repertoires in cytomegalovirus infection. The table lists this clonotype with a few counts. As yet, its antigen is unknown. TCRdb fed the reads into MiXCR, producing one record per CDR3 protein. The top ten clones hold 60% to 80% of a sample with 45,000 to 75,000 distinct CDR3 sequences, roughly 34% of them seen once. The germline CDR1 and CDR2 sequences are SGHAT and FQDESV (reference sequence). V dropped 2 bases and J dropped 4; count of bases not matched to a gene: 2. This CDR3 is 15 amino acids long. The V call is TRBV11-1, the J call TRBJ2-3; 11 nucleotides agree with TRBD2. Sequenced sample: PBMCs, sequenced either directly or after in vitro stimulation (not recorded which). The TCR comes from a human donor in good health (CMV status not recorded). Some clones in this sample may be carry-over from other donors' samples. The CDR3 sequence is CASSLLAGGPDTQYF. Written as DNA, the CDR3 is TGTGCCAGCAGCTTACTAGCGGGGGGCCCAGATACGCAGTATTTT.